The 32 T cell receptor beta chains listed next were all sequenced from one sample in a study of shared clonotypes between healthy human individuals. Only CD45RO-negative cells positively selected for CCR7 counted as naive CD8 cells, so terminally differentiated effector memory CD45RA+ cells were excluded. Sequencing used immunoSEQ multiplex PCR; TCRdb keeps in-frame clones, though not all of them. Of roughly 2,000,000 clones listed, approximately 92% were seen once; the top ten hold over 1.5%. Material for sequencing was naive CD8+ T cells from PBMCs. These receptors came from a man between 18 and 35 years old in good health. Some clones in this sample may be carry-over from other donors' samples.

The chain carries TRBV7-9 and TRBJ1-3; perhaps TRBD1 as D (6 bases). CDR3 length: 16 residues. The V end was cut by 4 bases, the J end by 2 bases, with 15 bases between. The V gene's germline CDR1 is SEHNR and CDR2 FQNEAQ (reference sequence). The CDR3 coding sequence is TGTGCCAGCAGCTCGGACAGCTCTATACCTGGAAACACCATATATTTT. Its translation is CASSSDSSIPGNTIYF.

The sample holds a few counts of this clone. CDR3 nucleotides: TGTGCCAGCATCCCCAGAGAGATGAACACTGAAGCTTTCTTT. Protein product: CASIPREMNTEAFF. This chain uses TRBV2 with TRBJ1-1; D is unclear. With 7 bases removed from V and 0 bases from J, the gap between germline ends came to 12 bases. The CDR3 contains 14 residues. In germline, CDR1 is SNHLY, CDR2 FYNNEI.

CDR3 in DNA: TGTGCCAGCAGTTTAAGTCACGCGGGGAAGGACGGCTACACCTTC. Amino acid sequence: CASSLSHAGKDGYTF. The V and J genes are TRBV27 and TRBJ1-2; no definite D call. This CDR3 is 15 amino acids long. Germline V gene sequence: CDR1 MNHEY, CDR2 SMNVEV (reference sequence). V was clipped by 2 bases and J by 8 bases, with 18 bases between them.

The V and J genes are TRBV9 and TRBJ2-5, with D possibly being TRBD1 or TRBD2 (5 bases each). V was pared by 7 bases and J by 3 bases, with 22 bases between. The CDR3 is made up of 16 amino acids. In germline, CDR1 is SGDLS, CDR2 YYNGEE. The CDR3 protein is CASSRGGQGLEETQYF. CDR3 DNA sequence: TGTGCCAGCTCACGGGGTGGCCAGGGATTGGAAGAGACCCAGTACTTC.

This clone was observed a few times. Other DNA sequences in this sample translate to the same CDR3. The chain combines TRBV11-2 with TRBJ2-2; no reliable D call. Trimming took 2 bases from V and 6 from J, leaving 1 base between them. The CDR3 has 11 amino acids. Germline loops: CDR1 SGHAT, CDR2 FQNNGV. CDR3 sequence reads: CASSLPGELFF. The CDR3 nucleotides read TGTGCCAGCAGCTTACCCGGGGAGCTGTTTTTT. Supplemented by reference TRBV11-2 and TRBJ2-2, the full variable domain reads EAGVAQSPRYKIIEKRQSVAFWCNPISGHATLYWYQQILGQGPKLLIQFQNNGVVDDSQLPKDRFSAERLKGVDSTLKIQPAKLEDSAVYLCASSLPGELFFGEGSRLTVL.

The gene calls are TRBV11-2 and TRBJ2-7; TRBD1 agrees at 9 bases. This CDR3 is built from 15 residues. After removal of 4 bases from V and 0 bases from J, the junction contained 4 bases not matched to a gene. Germline CDR1 and CDR2: SGHAT and FQNNGV. CDR3 amino acids: CASSSGQGDSYEQYF. In DNA form, the CDR3 reads TGTGCCAGCAGCTCGGGACAGGGCGACTCCTACGAGCAGTACTTC.

This clone was recorded once. V is TRBV2 and J is TRBJ2-7, with D perhaps matching TRBD1 (6 bases). Trimming shortened V by 1 base and J by 3 bases, and 10 bases separated the two germline ends. CDR3 size: 14 residues. Germline V CDR1 and CDR2: SNHLY, FYNNEI. The CDR3 protein is CASSEVQGNYEQYF. In DNA, the CDR3 is TGTGCCAGCAGTGAAGTCCAGGGGAACTACGAGCAGTACTTC.

This chain uses TRBV9 with TRBJ1-3; D is undetermined. The CDR3 has 14 amino acids. The ends were cut back, 2 bases at V and 2 bases at J, with 8 bases in the middle. CDR1 is SGDLS, CDR2 YYNGEE, per germline. The CDR3 here is CASSVAPAGNTIYF. CDR3 bases: TGTGCCAGCAGCGTCGCGCCAGCTGGAAACACCATATATTTT. Full variable domain (missing parts from reference TRBV9 and TRBJ1-3): DSGVTQTPKHLITATGQRVTLRCSPRSGDLSVYWYQQSLDQGLQFLIQYYNGEERAKGNILERFSAQQFPDLHSELNLSSLELGDSALYFCASSVAPAGNTIYFGEGSWLTVV.

The chain is built from TRBV7-3 and TRBJ1-1; D is ambiguous. Germline V gene lookup returns CDR1 SGHTA and CDR2 FQGTGA. The CDR3 consists of 15 residues. Trimming removed 5 bases at V and 0 bases at J, with 13 bases between. The CDR3 DNA follows: TGTGCCAGCAGCGCGGACGGCGGAATGAACACTGAAGCTTTCTTT. Amino acids: CASSADGGMNTEAFF.

Concerning this clone itself: Other DNA sequences in this sample translate to the same CDR3. This rearrangement joins TRBV5-6 to TRBJ2-5; D unclear. The CDR3 is made up of 13 amino acids. From germline, CDR1 is SGHDT and CDR2 YYEEEE. V lost 2 bases, J lost 5 bases, and 10 bases lay in between. CDR3 loop: CASSLGSGETQYF. CDR3 DNA sequence: TGTGCCAGCAGCTTAGGGTCTGGGGAGACCCAGTACTTC.

With respect to this clone: Different DNA sequences within this sample yield the same CDR3. The chain couples TRBV30 to TRBJ1-1; D may be TRBD1 (5 bases). Germline CDR1 is GTSNPN and CDR2 is SVGIG (reference sequence). This CDR3 spans 13 amino acids. Trimming left V 1 base short and J 5 bases short, with 11 bases between. The CDR3 region has the DNA TGTGCCTGGAGTGCTGGGGGGGGGACTGAAGCTTTCTTT. Protein product: CAWSAGGGTEAFF.

The chain combines TRBV5-4 with TRBJ2-5; D is ambiguous. The germline V and J ends were trimmed by 1 base and 6 bases, with 13 bases remaining between them. CDR3 length: 14 amino acids. CDR1 and CDR2 (germline): SGHNT, YYREEE (reference sequence). For the CDR3, the DNA is TGTGCCAGCAGCTTGTTGCTAGATCTTAAGACCCAGTACTTC. Protein product: CASSLLLDLKTQYF.

The gene calls are TRBV7-8 and TRBJ1-2; D ambiguous. Per germline, CDR1 SGHVS and CDR2 FQNEAQ. V lost 1 base, J lost 0 bases, and 9 bases lay in between. The CDR3 consists of 15 residues. Here the CDR3 reads CASSLEGWSNYGYTF. The CDR3 nucleotides are TGTGCCAGCAGCTTAGAAGGCTGGTCTAACTATGGCTACACCTTC.

This chain connects TRBV6-5 to TRBJ1-2; tentatively, D is TRBD1 (6 bases). The CDR3 loop spans 11 amino acids. Deletions cut 10 bases from V and 2 bases from J, with 8 bases between. Germline CDR1 MNHEY, CDR2 SVGAGI. The CDR3 spells CATGQNYGYTF. The CDR3 region has the DNA TGTGCCACAGGACAGAACTATGGCTACACCTTC.

Comments on this clone: The sample holds other DNA sequences that translate to the same CDR3. This chain's CDR3 is CASSFLMNTEAFF. The CDR3, as DNA: TGTGCCAGCAGTTTTCTCATGAACACTGAAGCTTTCTTT. V is TRBV27 and J is TRBJ1-1, with D uncertain. CDR1 MNHEY and CDR2 SMNVEV come from the germline V gene (reference sequence). Deletions cut 3 bases from V and 0 bases from J, with 5 bases between. This CDR3 comprises 13 residues.

The chain uses TRBV15 and TRBJ1-2; weak D call: TRBD1 (5 bases). In germline, CDR1 is LNHNV, CDR2 YYDKDF (reference sequence). This CDR3 is 15 amino acids long. Trimming cost V 3 bases and J 0 bases, with 11 bases left between them. For the CDR3, the DNA is TGTGCCACCAGCAGTGCAGGGAGGACTAACTATGGCTACACCTTC. Protein sequence: CATSSAGRTNYGYTF.

The chain has TRBV10-1 and TRBJ1-3; D is unresolved. Germline CDR1 is WNHNN and CDR2 is SYGVQD (reference sequence). This CDR3 region has 14 residues. V was clipped by 1 base and J by 2 bases, with 6 bases between them. DNA for the CDR3: TGCGCCAGCAGTGAGTGGGTAACTGGAAACACCATATATTTT. This sequence encodes CASSEWVTGNTIYF.

The chain links TRBV7-9 to TRBJ2-3; D is unclear. CDR1 SEHNR and CDR2 FQNEAQ come from the germline V gene (reference sequence). V was pared by 1 base and J by 6 bases, with 14 bases between. The CDR3 has 15 amino acids. In DNA, the CDR3 is TGTGCCAGCAGCTTAGGGGTACGATCCCCCGATACGCAGTATTTT. Protein sequence: CASSLGVRSPDTQYF.

CDR3 in amino acids: CASASGRGPYEQYF. DNA for the CDR3: TGTGCCAGCGCTAGCGGGAGGGGACCCTACGAGCAGTACTTC. The V and J genes are TRBV19 and TRBJ2-7; 12 bases align to TRBD2. CDR3 length: 14 residues. CDR1 is LNHDA, CDR2 SQIVND, per germline (reference sequence). The junction had 5 bases not matched to a gene; V was cut back by 9 bases and J by 2 bases.

The chain recombines TRBV6-6 with TRBJ1-5, with D perhaps TRBD1 (6 bases). V was pared by 7 bases and J by 0 bases, with 16 bases between. The CDR3 extends over 16 amino acids. Germline V gives CDR1 MNHNY, CDR2 SVGAGI (reference sequence). CDR3: CASNTPTGASNQPQHF. The CDR3 coding sequence is TGTGCCAGCAACACCCCGACAGGAGCTAGCAATCAGCCCCAGCATTTT.

V gene TRBV7-8 combines with J gene TRBJ1-1; 10 bases agree with TRBD1. This CDR3 contains 14 residues. The junction had 1 base not matched to a gene; V was cut back by 4 bases and J by 2 bases. Germline V gene sequence: CDR1 SGHVS, CDR2 FQNEAQ. The CDR3, as DNA: TGTGCCAGCAGCTGGGACAGGGGAAACACTGAAGCTTTCTTT. Protein sequence: CASSWDRGNTEAFF. The full variable domain, in which reference TRBV7-8 and TRBJ1-1 provide the parts outside the CDR3, is GAGVSQSPRYKVAKRGQDVALRCDPISGHVSLFWYQQALGQGPEFLTYFQNEAQLDKSGLPSDRFFAERPEGSVSTLKIQRTQQEDSAVYLCASSWDRGNTEAFFGQGTRLTVV.

The chain links TRBV9 to TRBJ2-7, with 9 positions matching TRBD1. Per the germline V gene, CDR1 is SGDLS and CDR2 is YYNGEE. V shed 4 bases and J 4 bases; nucleotides not matched to a gene: 12. The CDR3 spans 16 residues. The CDR3 spells CASSPRGGTGLYEQYF. Here the CDR3 DNA reads TGTGCCAGCAGCCCTCGGGGTGGGACAGGGCTGTACGAGCAGTACTTC.

The chain uses TRBV2 and TRBJ2-3, with 8 bases fitting TRBD1. Germline V CDR1 and CDR2: SNHLY, FYNNEI. This CDR3 has 15 amino acids. V shed 11 bases, J shed 2 bases, and the junction held 12 bases outside the gene matches. CDR3 loop: CAGGAGTGPTDTQYF. The CDR3 region has the DNA TGTGCCGGGGGCGCCGGGACAGGCCCCACAGATACGCAGTATTTT.

DNA for the CDR3: TGTGCCAGCAGCCACCTAGCGGGAAGTAGGAATGAGCAGTTCTTC. Residues: CASSHLAGSRNEQFF. The rearrangement uses TRBV4-2 and TRBJ2-1; 9 bases line up with TRBD2. The CDR3 is 15 residues long. Germline CDR1 is LGHNA and CDR2 is YNFKEQ. The V segment lost 3 bases and the J segment 7 bases; nucleotides outside the gene matches: 7.

This clone occurred once. V is TRBV27 and J is TRBJ2-1, with D unresolved. Germline V gene lookup returns CDR1 MNHEY and CDR2 SMNVEV (reference sequence). The V end was cut by 6 bases, the J end by 7 bases, with 13 bases between. The CDR3 is made up of 13 amino acids. CDR3 nucleotides: TGTGCCAGCAGGCTAAGTGGTAGTAATGAGCAGTTCTTC. Its protein is CASRLSGSNEQFF.

The chain carries TRBV6-5 and TRBJ1-5, with 10 nucleotides matching TRBD1. This CDR3 contains 13 residues. Germline assignment: CDR1 MNHEY and CDR2 SVGAGI. With V trimmed by 8 bases and J by 6 bases, 4 bases remained unmatched. The DNA for the CDR3 is TGTGCCAGCCGCGGGACAGGGGCTCAGCCCCAGCATTTT. Protein sequence: CASRGTGAQPQHF.

V usage is TRBV27 and J usage is TRBJ1-5, with 7 bases identical to TRBD1. Germline-derived CDR1 and CDR2 are MNHEY and SMNVEV (reference sequence). J gave up 6 bases and V 6 bases, and 5 bases lay outside the gene matches. The CDR3 totals 13 residues. The CDR3 sequence is CASSNRGGQPQHF. The CDR3, as DNA: TGTGCCAGCAGCAACAGGGGTGGTCAGCCCCAGCATTTT.

The chain has TRBV27 and TRBJ2-3, with D uncertain. Trimming stripped 2 bases from V and 1 base from J, with 10 bases between. The CDR3 extends over 15 amino acids. Looked up from germline, CDR1 is MNHEY and CDR2 is SMNVEV (reference sequence). The CDR3 loop is CASSLRLVGTDTQYF. The CDR3 region has the DNA TGTGCCAGCAGTTTAAGGCTAGTGGGCACAGATACGCAGTATTTT.

The chain links TRBV11-1 to TRBJ2-5; 8 bases match TRBD1. In germline, CDR1 is SGHAT, CDR2 FQDESV (reference sequence). V shed 2 bases, J shed 5 bases, and the junction held 7 bases outside the gene matches. The CDR3 is made up of 15 amino acids. The CDR3 reads CASSLSFYRGETQYF. The CDR3 region has the DNA TGTGCCAGCAGCTTAAGCTTCTACAGGGGGGAGACCCAGTACTTC.

The chain couples TRBV27 to TRBJ1-2; 9 nucleotides align to TRBD1. Unmatched junction bases numbered 12, after V lost 5 bases and J lost 8 bases. The V gene's germline CDR1 is MNHEY and CDR2 SMNVEV (reference sequence). The CDR3 has 15 residues. For the CDR3, the DNA is TGTGCCAGCAGTCCATCGCGGACAGGGGCAAGGGGCTACACCTTC. It encodes CASSPSRTGARGYTF.

The rearrangement joins TRBV28 to TRBJ1-1; TRBD1 matches at 9 bases. The germline V gene encodes CDR1 MDHEN and CDR2 SYDVKM. The J segment lost 6 bases and the V segment lost 0 bases, leaving 17 bases of the junction unmatched. The CDR3 sequence is 19 residues long. CDR3 region: CASSLWMLRQGDQSAEAFF. Here the CDR3 DNA reads TGTGCCAGCAGTTTATGGATGTTGCGACAGGGGGACCAAAGCGCTGAAGCTTTCTTT.

The chain recombines TRBV29-1 with TRBJ2-1, with D unclear. The CDR3 totals 14 residues. Germline V gene data show CDR1 as SQVTM and CDR2 as ANQGSEA. Trimming stripped 4 bases from V and 5 bases from J, with 15 bases between. CDR3 protein: CSVVPPWSNNEQFF. DNA for the CDR3: TGCAGCGTTGTTCCCCCCTGGTCGAACAATGAGCAGTTCTTC.